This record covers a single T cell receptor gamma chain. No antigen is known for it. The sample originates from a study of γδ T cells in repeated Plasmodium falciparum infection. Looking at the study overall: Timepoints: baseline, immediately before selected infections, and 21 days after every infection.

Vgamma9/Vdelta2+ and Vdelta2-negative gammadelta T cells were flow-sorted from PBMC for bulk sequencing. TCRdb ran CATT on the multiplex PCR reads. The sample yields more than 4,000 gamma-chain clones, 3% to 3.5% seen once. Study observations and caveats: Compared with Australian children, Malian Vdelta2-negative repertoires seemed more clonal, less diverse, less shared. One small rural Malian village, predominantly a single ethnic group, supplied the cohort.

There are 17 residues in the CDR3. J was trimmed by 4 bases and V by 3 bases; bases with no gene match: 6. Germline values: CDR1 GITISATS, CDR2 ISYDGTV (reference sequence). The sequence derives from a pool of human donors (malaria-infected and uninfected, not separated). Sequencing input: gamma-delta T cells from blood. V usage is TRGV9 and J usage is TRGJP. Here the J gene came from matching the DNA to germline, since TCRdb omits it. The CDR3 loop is CALWEIRQELGKKIKVF. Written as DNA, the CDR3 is TGTGCCTTGTGGGAGATAAGACAAGAGTTGGGCAAAAAAATCAAGGTATTT.